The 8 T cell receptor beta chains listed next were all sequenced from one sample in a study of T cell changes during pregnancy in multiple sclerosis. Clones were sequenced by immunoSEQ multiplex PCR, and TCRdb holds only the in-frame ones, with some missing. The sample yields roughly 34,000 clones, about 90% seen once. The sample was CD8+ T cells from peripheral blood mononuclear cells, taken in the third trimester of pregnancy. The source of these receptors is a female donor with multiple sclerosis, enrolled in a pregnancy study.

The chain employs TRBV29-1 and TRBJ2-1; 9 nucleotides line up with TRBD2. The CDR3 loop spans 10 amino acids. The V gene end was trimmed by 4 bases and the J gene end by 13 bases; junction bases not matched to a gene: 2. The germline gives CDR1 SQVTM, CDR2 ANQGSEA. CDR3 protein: CSVVAGVQFF. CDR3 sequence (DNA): TGCAGCGTTGTAGCGGGGGTCCAGTTCTTC.

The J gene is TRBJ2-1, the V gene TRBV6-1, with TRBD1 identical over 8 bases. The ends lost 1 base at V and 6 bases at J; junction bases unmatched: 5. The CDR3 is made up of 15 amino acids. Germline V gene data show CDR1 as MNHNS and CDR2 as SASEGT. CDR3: CASSEGTGSSNEQFF. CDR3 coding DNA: TGTGCCAGCAGTGAAGGGACAGGGTCTAGCAATGAGCAGTTCTTC.

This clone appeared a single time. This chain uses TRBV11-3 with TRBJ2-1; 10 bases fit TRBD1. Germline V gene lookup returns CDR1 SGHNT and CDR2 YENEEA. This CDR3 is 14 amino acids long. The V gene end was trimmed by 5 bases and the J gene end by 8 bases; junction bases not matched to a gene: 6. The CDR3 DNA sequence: TGTGCCAGCAGCACCCGACAGGGGGCATATGAGCAGTTCTTC. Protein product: CASSTRQGAYEQFF.

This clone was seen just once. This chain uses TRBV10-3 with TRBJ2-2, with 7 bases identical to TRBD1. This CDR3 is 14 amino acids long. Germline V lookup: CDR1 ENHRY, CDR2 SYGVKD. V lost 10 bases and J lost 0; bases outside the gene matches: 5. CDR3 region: CASRQGSNTGELFF. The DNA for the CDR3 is TGTGCCAGCCGACAGGGCTCGAACACCGGGGAGCTGTTTTTT.

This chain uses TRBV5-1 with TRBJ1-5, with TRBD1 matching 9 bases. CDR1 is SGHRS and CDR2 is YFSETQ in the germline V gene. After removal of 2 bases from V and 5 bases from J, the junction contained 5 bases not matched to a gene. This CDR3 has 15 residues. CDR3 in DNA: TGCGCCAGCAGCTTTACAGGGGGCGCCGATCAGCCCCAGCATTTT. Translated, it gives CASSFTGGADQPQHF.

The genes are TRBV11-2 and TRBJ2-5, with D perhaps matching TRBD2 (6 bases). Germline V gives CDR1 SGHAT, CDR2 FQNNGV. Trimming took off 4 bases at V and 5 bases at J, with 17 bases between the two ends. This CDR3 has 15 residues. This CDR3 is CASSWSGGAGETQYF. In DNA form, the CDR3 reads TGTGCCAGCAGCTGGAGCGGAGGGGCCGGGGAGACCCAGTACTTC. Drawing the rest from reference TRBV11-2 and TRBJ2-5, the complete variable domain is EAGVAQSPRYKIIEKRQSVAFWCNPISGHATLYWYQQILGQGPKLLIQFQNNGVVDDSQLPKDRFSAERLKGVDSTLKIQPAKLEDSAVYLCASSWSGGAGETQYFGPGTRLLVL.

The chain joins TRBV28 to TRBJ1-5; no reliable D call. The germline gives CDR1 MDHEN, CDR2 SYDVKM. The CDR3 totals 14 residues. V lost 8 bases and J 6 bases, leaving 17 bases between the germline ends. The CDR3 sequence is CASSSPELGQPQHF. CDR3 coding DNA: TGTGCCAGCTCATCCCCCGAACTTGGTCAGCCCCAGCATTTT.

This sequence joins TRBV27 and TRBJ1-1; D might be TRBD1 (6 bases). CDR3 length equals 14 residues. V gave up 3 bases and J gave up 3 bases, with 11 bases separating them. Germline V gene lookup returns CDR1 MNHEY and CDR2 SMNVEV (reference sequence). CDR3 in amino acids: CASSFQGRYTEAFF. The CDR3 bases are TGTGCCAGCAGTTTTCAGGGGCGGTACACTGAAGCTTTCTTT.